The 2 T cell receptor beta chains below come from one sample, sequenced in a study of T cells in Graves' hyperthyroidism and ophthalmopathy. TCR beta CDR3 region amplification was performed from RNA transcripts. The HTBI primer set was used in a first-round RT-PCR of the TCR CDR3. TCRdb used MiXCR to reprocess the multiplex PCR reads, holding one entry per CDR3 protein. The sample yields 400,000 to 550,000 distinct CDR3 sequences, roughly a quarter seen once. Sequencing used blood. The receptors originated from a woman aged 30 to 39 with Graves' ophthalmopathy.

The J gene is TRBJ1-2, the V gene TRBV6-5; D is perhaps TRBD1 (6 bases). The CDR3 runs 16 residues. CDR1 is MNHEY, CDR2 SVGAGI, per germline. Trimming took 2 bases from V and 0 from J, leaving 13 bases between them. The CDR3 nucleotides are TGTGCCAGCAGTTACCTAACACAGGGTTCTAACTATGGCTACACCTTC. It codes for CASSYLTQGSNYGYTF.

This clonotype was observed many times. This sequence joins TRBV28 and TRBJ2-7, with D unclear. The germline V gene has CDR1 MDHEN and CDR2 SYDVKM. This CDR3 is 12 amino acids long. The V and J ends lost 5 bases and 5 bases respectively, with 10 bases between them. CDR3 sequence (DNA): TGTGCCAGCAGTCCGCCTAAAGACGAGCAGTACTTC. Encoded protein: CASSPPKDEQYF.